What follows is one T cell receptor beta chain and its context. Its matching antigen is unknown. Baseline was the first blood sampling point, followed by cycle 4 day 1 and cycle 7 day 1. This sample is part of a study of OX40 agonist ivuxolimab in advanced cancers. Germline CDR1 and CDR2: SGHTA and FQGNSA. The CDR3 is 15 amino acids. The trim removed 5 bases at V and 6 bases at J, leaving 7 bases unmatched. Study conclusions and caveats: Both CD4+ and CD8+ T cell populations in blood had undergone clonal expansion by week 6 at 0.1 to 3.0 mg/kg. Expanded peripheral T cell antigen specificity was not determined.

Generated by immunoSEQ multiplex PCR, the TCRdb table keeps only in-frame clones and is missing some. The data show about 83,000 clones, with about 85% seen just once and roughly 0.7% held by the top ten. This specimen consisted of CD4+ or CD8+ T cells sorted from blood, obtained in a trial of the OX40 agonist ivuxolimab. The rearrangement uses TRBV7-2 and TRBJ2-1; 10 bases are a match to TRBD2. This clonotype was obtained from an adult with an advanced solid tumor such as melanoma, head and neck, liver or kidney cancer. CDR3 residues: CASSPPGLAINEQFF. The CDR3 DNA reads as TGTGCCAGCAGCCCCCCGGGACTAGCGATCAATGAGCAGTTCTTC.